This T cell receptor beta chain was documented in a study of T cell changes during pregnancy in multiple sclerosis. In germline, CDR1 is LNHDA, CDR2 SQIVND (reference sequence). V lost 9 bases and J lost 5; bases outside the gene matches: 4. This CDR3 contains 12 residues. This table comes from immunoSEQ multiplex PCR, and its TCRdb copy is limited to in-frame clones, with some not included. The sample carries tens of thousands of clones, approximately 93% recorded once. The material sequenced was peripheral blood, taken in the second trimester of pregnancy. The gene calls are TRBV19 and TRBJ1-5; 7 bases agree with TRBD1. The sequence was obtained from a female donor in good health, enrolled as a control in a pregnancy study. CDR3 loop: CASRQGDQPQHF. The CDR3 nucleotides read TGTGCCAGCCGACAGGGCGATCAGCCCCAGCATTTT.